These 18 T cell receptor beta chains share one sample of origin, sequenced in a study of shared clonotypes between healthy human individuals. Here immunoSEQ multiplex PCR was the method, and the copy in TCRdb shows in-frame clones only, minus some. The sample shows 2,500,000 or so clones, 85% to 95% of them seen only once. Specimen: naive CD4+ T cells sorted from blood. The subset is: CD45RA+ positively selected. All receptors come from a young man in good health.

The rearrangement joins TRBV14 to TRBJ2-7; D ambiguous. This CDR3 spans 12 amino acids. The V gene lost 0 bases and the J gene lost 8 bases, with 8 bases spanning the gap. The V gene's germline CDR1 is SGHDN and CDR2 FVKESK. The CDR3 nucleotides read TGTGCCAGCAGCCAAGAATGGGCAAAGCAGTACTTC. Protein: CASSQEWAKQYF.

This clone was detected only once. The V and J genes are TRBV6-1 and TRBJ1-5; D gene ambiguous. This CDR3 spans 12 amino acids. V shed 2 bases and J shed 6 bases, with 5 bases lying between them. CDR1 is MNHNS, CDR2 SASEGT, per germline. CDR3 bases: TGTGCCAGCAGTGAACCTTTTCAGCCCCAGCATTTT. Amino acids: CASSEPFQPQHF.

The chain is built from TRBV30 and TRBJ1-4, with D possibly TRBD1 on 5 matching bases. The V end lost 2 bases, the J end lost 8 bases, and 15 bases lay between the germline ends. The CDR3 contains 14 residues. Germline CDR1 and CDR2: GTSNPN and SVGIG (reference sequence). DNA of the CDR3: TGTGCCTGGAGTTTGGGGCAGCGGTTCGAAAAACTGTTTTTT. Amino acid sequence: CAWSLGQRFEKLFF.

The chain uses TRBV19 and TRBJ2-3; tentatively, D is TRBD1 (5 bases). The CDR3 contains 12 residues. The germline V and J ends were trimmed by 6 bases and 8 bases, with 12 bases remaining between them. The germline CDR1 and CDR2 sequences are LNHDA and SQIVND (reference sequence). CDR3 sequence (DNA): TGTGCCAGTAGCCAGACAGACAGTACGCAGTATTTT. Translation gives CASSQTDSTQYF.

The chain uses TRBV27 and TRBJ1-1, with no clear D. Germline V gene data show CDR1 as MNHEY and CDR2 as SMNVEV (reference sequence). The CDR3 sequence is 15 residues long. The V gene lost 0 bases and the J gene lost 1 base, with 9 bases spanning the gap. Written as DNA, the CDR3 is TGTGCCAGCAGTTTATCTGCCCCAGGGAACACTGAAGCTTTCTTT. Amino acids: CASSLSAPGNTEAFF.

CDR3 bases: TGTGCCAGCAGCGTAGGGCTAGCGGGGGGGCGGACAGATACGCAGTATTTT. It encodes CASSVGLAGGRTDTQYF. V gene TRBV9 combines with J gene TRBJ2-3; TRBD2 matches at 12 bases. CDR3 size: 17 residues. Germline V gene lookup returns CDR1 SGDLS and CDR2 YYNGEE. Germline trimming cut 0 bases from V and 3 bases from J; bases unmatched to any gene: 5.

The genes are TRBV15 and TRBJ2-7; maybe TRBD1 (6 bases). From germline, CDR1 is LNHNV and CDR2 YYDKDF (reference sequence). V was cut by 4 bases and J by 2 bases, with 12 bases left in between. CDR3 length equals 14 residues. The CDR3 nucleotides read TGTGCCACCAGCATTCCCAGGGGACCCTACGAGCAGTACTTC. Amino acid sequence: CATSIPRGPYEQYF.

This chain joins TRBV5-1 and TRBJ1-6; 8 nucleotides align to TRBD1. CDR1 and CDR2 (germline): SGHRS, YFSETQ. The CDR3 spans 14 residues. The J segment lost 8 bases and the V segment lost 4 bases, leaving 5 bases of the junction unmatched. The CDR3 region has the DNA TGCGCCAGCAGCCCAGGGGGCGCGGATTCACCCCTCCACTTT. This translates into CASSPGGADSPLHF.

In its sample, this clone was seen once. The J gene is TRBJ1-2, the V gene TRBV5-1, with TRBD1 matching over 8 bases. This CDR3 contains 14 residues. Trimming at V came to 4 bases and at J to 7 bases, leaving 9 bases not matched to a gene. Germline CDR1 is SGHRS and CDR2 is YFSETQ. CDR3: CASSPTGTGSGYTF. Here the CDR3 DNA reads TGCGCCAGCAGCCCCACCGGGACAGGAAGTGGCTACACCTTC.

The rearrangement links TRBV7-9 to TRBJ2-7; D not certain. Per the germline V gene, CDR1 is SEHNR and CDR2 is FQNEAQ (reference sequence). The CDR3 length is 11 residues. Trimming pared 2 bases from V and 5 bases from J, leaving 4 bases between. The CDR3 nucleotides read TGTGCCAGCAGCTTAAAACACGAGCAGTACTTC. Translated, it gives CASSLKHEQYF. Filled out from reference TRBV7-9 and TRBJ2-7, the complete variable domain reads DTGVSQNPRHKITKRGQNVTFRCDPISEHNRLYWYRQTLGQGPEFLTYFQNEAQLEKSRLLSDRFSAERPKGSFSTLEIQRTEQGDSAMYLCASSLKHEQYFGPGTRLTVT.

This chain uses TRBV30 with TRBJ2-5, with a weak D call TRBD2 (6 bases). Trimming cost V 5 bases and J 11 bases, with 18 bases left between them. Per germline, CDR1 GTSNPN and CDR2 SVGIG (reference sequence). CDR3 length: 12 amino acids. CDR3 sequence (DNA): TGTGCCTGGTCCTACCGGACGGGGGAGCAGTACTTC. Translating gives CAWSYRTGEQYF. The full variable domain, completed using reference TRBV30 and TRBJ2-5, is SQTIHQWPATLVQPVGSPLSLECTVEGTSNPNLYWYRQAAGRGLQLLFYSVGIGQISSEVPQNLSASRPQDRQFILSSKKLLLSDSGFYLCAWSYRTGEQYFGPGTRLLVL.

CDR3 sequence (DNA): TGTGCCTCGGGCAGTTCGAACACCGGGGAGCTGTTTTTT. This codes for CASGSSNTGELFF. The chain employs TRBV6-1 and TRBJ2-2; D unresolved. V lost 11 bases, J lost 0 bases, and 10 bases lay in between. Looked up from germline, CDR1 is MNHNS and CDR2 is SASEGT. The CDR3 extends over 13 amino acids.

The chain has TRBV6-1 and TRBJ1-1; possible D gene TRBD1, 5 bases. Between the trimmed V and J ends, which lost 5 bases and 0 bases, there was a span of 10 bases. The CDR3 covers 14 residues. The germline CDR1 and CDR2 sequences are MNHNS and SASEGT. The CDR3 DNA is TGTGCCAGCAGTCCAGGGAATTTGAACACTGAAGCTTTCTTT. It encodes CASSPGNLNTEAFF.

The chain combines TRBV6-5 with TRBJ1-3; the D is unclear. V lost 8 bases, J lost 0 bases, and 5 bases lay in between. Germline CDR1 is MNHEY and CDR2 is SVGAGI. The CDR3 is 12 residues long. In DNA form, the CDR3 reads TGTGCCAGCGGGCGCTCTGGAAACACCATATATTTT. This codes for CASGRSGNTIYF.

This chain joins TRBV5-1 and TRBJ2-6; D uncertain. This CDR3 is 16 amino acids long. Germline CDR1 SGHRS, CDR2 YFSETQ. Deletions cut 2 bases from V and 4 bases from J, with 13 bases between. The chain's CDR3 is CASSLGPLPGANVLTF. The DNA for the CDR3 is TGCGCCAGCAGCTTAGGACCCCTCCCCGGGGCCAACGTCCTGACTTTC.

This sequence joins TRBV19 and TRBJ1-4; D is undetermined. From germline, CDR1 is LNHDA and CDR2 SQIVND (reference sequence). With 5 bases removed from V and 0 bases from J, the gap between germline ends came to 4 bases. The CDR3 is 13 amino acids. The CDR3 DNA reads as TGTGCCAGTAGTGCTGCAACTAATGAAAAACTGTTTTTT. This gives the protein CASSAATNEKLFF. The whole variable domain, remainder taken from reference TRBV19 and TRBJ1-4, is DGGITQSPKYLFRKEGQNVTLSCEQNLNHDAMYWYRQDPGQGLRLIYYSQIVNDFQKGDIAEGYSVSREKKESFPLTVTSAQKNPTAFYLCASSAATNEKLFFGSGTQLSVL.

A word on this clone: The same CDR3 also results from other DNA sequences found in this sample. The chain has TRBV6-5 and TRBJ2-7; the D gene is possibly TRBD1 (6 bases). This CDR3 region has 14 residues. CDR1 and CDR2 (germline): MNHEY, SVGAGI. Trimming cost V 6 bases and J 0 bases, with 12 bases left between them. For the CDR3, the DNA is TGTGCCAGCAGCCCTGGGACAAGCTCCTACGAGCAGTACTTC. The encoded protein is CASSPGTSSYEQYF.

This rearrangement joins TRBV5-6 to TRBJ1-2; no reliable D call. Germline V CDR1 and CDR2: SGHDT, YYEEEE. The CDR3 extends over 13 amino acids. V gave up 0 bases and J gave up 3 bases, with 6 bases separating them. CDR3 in DNA: TGTGCCAGCAGCTTGGAACAGTACTATGGCTACACCTTC. Translation: CASSLEQYYGYTF.